The 7 T cell receptor beta chains in this list originate from one sample, sequenced in a study of blood T cell repertoires in COVID-19. Some clones are missing from TCRdb's copy, which holds only in-frame ones; the method was immunoSEQ multiplex PCR. The sample records roughly 92,000 clones, 75% to 95% being singletons. The sequenced sample consisted of peripheral blood. All receptors derive from a man aged 50-60 years with acute or convalescent COVID-19.

The chain combines TRBV5-1 with TRBJ2-5; D is unresolved. This CDR3 spans 15 amino acids. Germline lookup yields CDR1 SGHRS and CDR2 YFSETQ. The germline V and J ends were trimmed by 0 bases and 5 bases, with 14 bases remaining between them. This chain's CDR3 is CASSLAPSTGETQYF. As DNA, the CDR3 is TGCGCCAGCAGCTTGGCCCCCTCGACCGGGGAGACCCAGTACTTC.

The chain is built from TRBV13 and TRBJ2-2, with TRBD1 matching 7 bases. Looked up from germline, CDR1 is PRHDT and CDR2 is FYEKMQ (reference sequence). The CDR3 is 15 amino acids. The junction had 6 bases not matched to a gene; V was cut back by 5 bases and J by 3 bases. CDR3 region: CASSLYRGDTGELFF. The CDR3 DNA reads as TGTGCCAGCAGCCTTTACAGGGGAGACACCGGGGAGCTGTTTTTT.

This chain uses TRBV5-1 with TRBJ2-1, with D tentatively TRBD2 (5 bases). V lost 4 bases, J lost 0 bases, and 14 bases lay in between. The CDR3 has 16 amino acids. CDR1 and CDR2 from the germline V gene are SGHRS and YFSETQ. Written as DNA, the CDR3 is TGCGCCAGCAGCGTCGGAGGAGCGGTCTCCTACAATGAGCAGTTCTTC. The encoded protein is CASSVGGAVSYNEQFF. The complete variable domain, with remaining parts taken from reference TRBV5-1 and TRBJ2-1, reads KAGVTQTPRYLIKTRGQQVTLSCSPISGHRSVSWYQQTPGQGLQFLFEYFSETQRNKGNFPGRFSGRQFSNSRSEMNVSTLELGDSALYLCASSVGGAVSYNEQFFGPGTRLTVL.

The chain joins TRBV13 to TRBJ2-5; 7 bases match TRBD1. The length of the CDR3 is 14 residues. J gave up 4 bases and V 6 bases, and 8 bases lay outside the gene matches. CDR1 is PRHDT, CDR2 FYEKMQ, per germline (reference sequence). This CDR3 reads CASSTTGVRETQYF. The DNA of the CDR3 is TGTGCCAGCAGTACCACAGGGGTACGAGAGACCCAGTACTTC.

V is TRBV5-5 and J is TRBJ1-5, with D perhaps TRBD1 (5 bases). CDR1 and CDR2 from the germline V gene are SGHKS and YYEKEE (reference sequence). V lost 5 bases and J lost 7, with 19 bases in between. The CDR3 sequence is 15 residues long. CDR3 bases: TGTGCCAGCAGGGTTGGGCGTCCTCCAGGGCAGCCCCAGCATTTT. The encoded protein is CASRVGRPPGQPQHF.

The rearrangement uses TRBV5-1 and TRBJ2-4; the D gene is possibly TRBD2 (5 bases). Germline assignment: CDR1 SGHRS and CDR2 YFSETQ. V lost 0 bases, J lost 7 bases, and 17 bases lay in between. This CDR3 is built from 16 residues. The CDR3 DNA sequence: TGCGCCAGCAGCTTGGTTTCTCCGGGGATGGGGAACATTCAGTACTTC. Its translation is CASSLVSPGMGNIQYF.

There are a few counts of this clone. J is TRBJ2-1 and V is TRBV18; weak D call: TRBD2 (6 bases). The ends were cut back, 3 bases at V and 2 bases at J, with 14 bases in the middle. This CDR3 is built from 16 residues. Germline CDR1 reads KGHSH; CDR2 reads LQKENI. The CDR3 bases are TGTGCCAGCTCACCGAGCGGGCTAATCACCTACAATGAGCAGTTCTTC. Translated: CASSPSGLITYNEQFF.